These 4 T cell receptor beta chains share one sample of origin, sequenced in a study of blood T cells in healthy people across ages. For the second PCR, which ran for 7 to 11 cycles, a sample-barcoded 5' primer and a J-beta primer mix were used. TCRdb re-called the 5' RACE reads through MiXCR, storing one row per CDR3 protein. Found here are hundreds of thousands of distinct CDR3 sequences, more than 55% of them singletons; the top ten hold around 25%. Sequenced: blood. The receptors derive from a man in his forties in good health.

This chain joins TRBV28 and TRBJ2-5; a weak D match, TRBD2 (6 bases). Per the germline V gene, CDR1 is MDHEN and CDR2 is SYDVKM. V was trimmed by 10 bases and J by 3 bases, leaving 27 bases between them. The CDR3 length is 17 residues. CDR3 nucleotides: TGTGCCACCGCTCCGGGGGTAACGGGGTTGGGGAAAGAGACCCAGTACTTC. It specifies CATAPGVTGLGKETQYF.

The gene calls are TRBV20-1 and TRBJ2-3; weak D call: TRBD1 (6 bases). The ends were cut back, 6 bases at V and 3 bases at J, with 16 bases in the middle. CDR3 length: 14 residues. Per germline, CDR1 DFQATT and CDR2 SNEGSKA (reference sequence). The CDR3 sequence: CSAKDQTGTDTQYF. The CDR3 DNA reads TGCAGTGCCAAGGACCAAACAGGGACAGATACGCAGTATTTT.

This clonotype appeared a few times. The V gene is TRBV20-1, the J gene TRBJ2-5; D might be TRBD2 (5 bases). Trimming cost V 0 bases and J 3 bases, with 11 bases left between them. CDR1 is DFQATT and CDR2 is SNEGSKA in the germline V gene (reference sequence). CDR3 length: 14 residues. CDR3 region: CSARDPTGEETQYF. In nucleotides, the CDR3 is TGCAGTGCTAGAGACCCCACCGGGGAAGAGACCCAGTACTTC.

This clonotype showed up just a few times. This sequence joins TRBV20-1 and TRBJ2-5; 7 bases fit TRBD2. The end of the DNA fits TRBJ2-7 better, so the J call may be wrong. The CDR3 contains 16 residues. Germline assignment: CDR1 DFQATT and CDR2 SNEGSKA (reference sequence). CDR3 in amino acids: CSATPFPGLSAYEQYF. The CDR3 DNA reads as TGCAGTGCTACACCGTTTCCGGGACTATCCGCCTACGAGCAGTACTTC.